Presented here are 31 T cell receptor beta chains from one specimen sequenced in a study of CD8 T cells in ankylosing spondylitis. TCRdb processed the 5' RACE reads anew with MiXCR; each CDR3 protein has one entry. This table has about 31,000 distinct CDR3 sequences, around 6.7% appearing once. Sequenced material: blood, either unsorted or a sorted T cell fraction (not recorded which). These receptors were collected from a male donor with ankylosing spondylitis or in good health (not recorded which).

This clonotype was detected only a few times. The chain links TRBV24-1 to TRBJ2-1, with 11 bases that match TRBD2. CDR1 is KGHDR and CDR2 is SFDVKD in the germline V gene. The V gene end was trimmed by 4 bases and the J gene end by 7 bases; junction bases not matched to a gene: 8. The CDR3 sequence is 16 residues long. CDR3 in amino acids: CATSDLAGGPWNEQFF. The CDR3 DNA sequence: TGTGCCACCAGTGACTTAGCGGGAGGGCCGTGGAATGAGCAGTTCTTC.

This clonotype was detected ten times or more. The chain has TRBV27 and TRBJ2-7; D gene ambiguous. The germline gives CDR1 MNHEY, CDR2 SMNVEV (reference sequence). CDR3 size: 15 residues. Trimming removed 4 bases from V and 0 bases from J, with 13 bases in between. The CDR3 reads CASSSRTVFSYEQYF. In DNA, the CDR3 is TGTGCCAGCAGTTCCCGGACGGTTTTCTCCTACGAGCAGTACTTC.

This clonotype was seen ten or more times. The chain combines TRBV20-1 with TRBJ2-7; the match to TRBD1 covers 7 bases. Germline lookup yields CDR1 DFQATT and CDR2 SNEGSKA (reference sequence). The ends lost 3 bases at V and 13 bases at J; junction bases unmatched: 12. This CDR3 comprises 12 residues. In nucleotides, the CDR3 is TGCAGTGCTAGGGCAGGGACAGAGAGTCAATACTTC. Protein sequence: CSARAGTESQYF.

In its sample, this clonotype was seen many times. Here the CDR3 DNA reads TGTGCCAGCAGTTTAGGGGACAGGTCTTACTACGAGCAGTACTTC. It yields the protein CASSLGDRSYYEQYF. The V gene is TRBV12-3 or TRBV12-4, the J gene TRBJ2-7; 8 nucleotides agree with TRBD1. Losses at the gene ends were 1 base for V and 3 bases for J; bases not matched to a gene: 5. The CDR3 totals 15 residues.

The sample holds a few counts of this clonotype. The V and J genes are TRBV20-1 and TRBJ2-1; D might be TRBD1 or TRBD2, each matching 5 bases. CDR3 size: 14 residues. Germline CDR1 reads DFQATT; CDR2 reads SNEGSKA (reference sequence). V lost 6 bases and J 5 bases, leaving 17 bases between the germline ends. The CDR3 region is CSAVGTRYNNEQFF. CDR3 in DNA: TGCAGTGCGGTCGGGACGAGATACAACAATGAGCAGTTCTTC.

This clonotype was recorded many times. The CDR3 DNA reads as TGCAGCGTTGAATTGCAGCAGCGGGTTAATGAGCAGTTCTTC. Protein sequence: CSVELQQRVNEQFF. The chain uses TRBV29-1 and TRBJ2-1; tentative D call: TRBD2 (6 bases). With 2 bases removed from V and 7 bases from J, the gap between germline ends came to 15 bases. The CDR3 is 14 amino acids. Germline V CDR1 and CDR2: SQVTM, ANQGSEA.

At least ten counts were recorded for this clonotype. V and J are TRBV7-6 and TRBJ2-1; D unclear. CDR1 and CDR2 from the germline V gene are SGHVS and FNYEAQ. Trimming removed 2 bases from V and 10 bases from J, with 9 bases in between. This CDR3 is built from 12 residues. CDR3 DNA: TGTGCCAGCAGCTTACCCCAAGGAGAGCAGTTCTTC. Translating gives CASSLPQGEQFF.

This clonotype was detected a few times. The chain carries TRBV7-9 and TRBJ1-1; D is unclear. This CDR3 has 13 amino acids. The V gene lost 2 bases and the J gene lost 3 bases, with 7 bases spanning the gap. Looked up from germline, CDR1 is SEHNR and CDR2 is FQNEAQ (reference sequence). The CDR3 here is CASSLQRDTEAFF. The CDR3 DNA reads as TGTGCCAGCAGCTTACAAAGGGACACTGAAGCTTTCTTT.

This chain uses TRBV29-1 with TRBJ2-3; 11 bases line up with TRBD1. The CDR3 is 13 amino acids. Germline CDR1 is SQVTM and CDR2 is ANQGSEA. The CDR3 DNA reads TGCATAGGACAGGGGGCGAGCACAGATACGCAGTATTTT. Translated, it gives CIGQGASTDTQYF.

This clonotype was counted at least ten times. The chain is built from TRBV20-1 and TRBJ2-7, with a tentative D call TRBD2 (5 bases). CDR3 size: 13 residues. The V end lost 3 bases, the J end lost 4 bases, and 13 bases lay between the germline ends. Germline V gene sequence: CDR1 DFQATT, CDR2 SNEGSKA (reference sequence). The CDR3 coding sequence is TGCAGTGCTAGTCTGAGGGCGCCATACGAGCAGTACTTC. Protein sequence: CSASLRAPYEQYF.

This clonotype appeared many times. This chain connects TRBV5-1 to TRBJ2-5, with a tentative D call TRBD1 (5 bases). V was pared by 3 bases and J by 2 bases, with 11 bases between. CDR3 length: 14 amino acids. Germline V gene lookup returns CDR1 SGHRS and CDR2 YFSETQ. Written as DNA, the CDR3 is TGCGCCAGCAGCTCCCCGACAGTGCAAGAGACCCAGTACTTC. Translating gives CASSSPTVQETQYF.

This clonotype was observed many times. This sequence joins TRBV5-1 and TRBJ2-7; 7 bases are shared with TRBD2. Germline V gene data show CDR1 as SGHRS and CDR2 as YFSETQ. The CDR3 consists of 14 residues. The V segment lost 0 bases and the J segment 2 bases; nucleotides outside the gene matches: 2. CDR3: CASSLVREPYEQYF. The CDR3 region has the DNA TGCGCCAGCAGCTTGGTGCGGGAGCCCTACGAGCAGTACTTC.

This clonotype was seen many times. V is TRBV20-1 and J is TRBJ2-3; 9 nucleotides align to TRBD2. The V and J ends lost 5 bases and 2 bases, in that order; junction bases with no gene match: 11. Germline-derived CDR1 and CDR2 are DFQATT and SNEGSKA (reference sequence). The CDR3 consists of 16 residues. CDR3 amino acids: CSAEAGLAPHTDTQYF. The CDR3 coding sequence is TGCAGTGCTGAAGCTGGACTAGCGCCACACACAGATACGCAGTATTTT.

This clonotype has ten or more counts. The rearrangement uses TRBV29-1 and TRBJ2-1; D remains unclear. Looked up from germline, CDR1 is SQVTM and CDR2 is ANQGSEA. Trimming cost V 4 bases and J 3 bases, with 10 bases left between them. The length of the CDR3 is 13 residues. The CDR3 sequence is CSVGLGDYNEQFF. Here the CDR3 DNA reads TGCAGCGTTGGACTGGGTGACTACAATGAGCAGTTCTTC.

This clonotype has a count of ten or more. This chain joins TRBV11-2 and TRBJ2-4; D might be TRBD1 (6 bases). The CDR3 covers 13 residues. V lost 3 bases, J lost 6 bases, and 9 bases lay in between. The germline CDR1 and CDR2 sequences are SGHAT and FQNNGV. The DNA for the CDR3 is TGTGCCAGCAGCTTGGGCAGGGGAAACATTCAGTACTTC. This encodes CASSLGRGNIQYF. Full variable domain (rest looked up from reference TRBV11-2 and TRBJ2-4): EAGVAQSPRYKIIEKRQSVAFWCNPISGHATLYWYQQILGQGPKLLIQFQNNGVVDDSQLPKDRFSAERLKGVDSTLKIQPAKLEDSAVYLCASSLGRGNIQYFGAGTRLSVL.

This clonotype was seen at least ten times. The CDR3 nucleotides are TGTGCCAGCAGTTCCATTAACTATGGCTACACCTTC. Amino acids: CASSSINYGYTF. The chain employs TRBV12-3 or TRBV12-4 and TRBJ1-2, with D uncertain. V lost 4 bases, J lost 1 base, and 4 bases lay in between. The CDR3 has 12 residues.

This clonotype was counted between two and nine times. The rearrangement links TRBV5-1 to TRBJ2-7; 7 bases match TRBD2. Trimming took 1 base from V and 5 from J; bases not matched to a gene: 9. Germline loops: CDR1 SGHRS, CDR2 YFSETQ. This CDR3 region has 15 residues. CDR3 sequence: CASSLMRELTDEQYF. As DNA, the CDR3 is TGCGCCAGCAGCTTGATGCGGGAGCTTACGGACGAGCAGTACTTC.

This clonotype has a count of ten or more. The V gene is TRBV3-1, the J gene TRBJ2-2; D possibly matches TRBD1 or TRBD2 (5 bases each). CDR1 is LGHDT and CDR2 is YNNKEL in the germline V gene (reference sequence). The CDR3 is 17 residues long. The V gene lost 6 bases and the J gene lost 3 bases, with 20 bases spanning the gap. The CDR3 bases are TGTGCCAGCAGTCACCCCTGGGACCTCGGGGACACCGGGGAGCTGTTTTTT. Its translation: CASSHPWDLGDTGELFF.

This clonotype was observed at least ten times. The chain couples TRBV20-1 to TRBJ2-5; 7 nucleotides match TRBD2. The length of the CDR3 is 12 residues. Germline trimming cut 6 bases from V and 7 bases from J; bases unmatched to any gene: 8. CDR1 DFQATT and CDR2 SNEGSKA come from the germline V gene (reference sequence). For the CDR3, the DNA is TGCAGTGCAAGCCGGGGGGAGATGACCCAGTACTTC. It encodes CSASRGEMTQYF.

Many counts were recorded for this clonotype. The rearrangement links TRBV10-3 to TRBJ2-5; the D gene is possibly TRBD2 (6 bases). This CDR3 contains 13 residues. Trimming stripped 10 bases from V and 2 bases from J, with 14 bases between. The germline CDR1 and CDR2 sequences are ENHRY and SYGVKD. CDR3: CATLSGGQETQYF. CDR3 nucleotide sequence: TGTGCCACTCTTAGCGGAGGGCAAGAGACCCAGTACTTC.

At least ten counts were recorded for this clonotype. This sequence joins TRBV10-3 and TRBJ2-1, with 11 positions matching TRBD2. In germline, CDR1 is ENHRY, CDR2 SYGVKD. The CDR3 runs 17 residues. The V segment lost 8 bases and the J segment 0 bases; nucleotides outside the gene matches: 9. The CDR3 nucleotides are TGTGCCATCGGTACTAGCGGGGGCCCGGGCTCCTACAATGAGCAGTTCTTC. Its translation is CAIGTSGGPGSYNEQFF.

This clonotype was counted many times. The V and J genes are TRBV2 and TRBJ2-7, with D hard to call. Trimming left V 7 bases short and J 1 base short, with 8 bases between. CDR1 is SNHLY and CDR2 is FYNNEI in the germline V gene. The CDR3 is 12 residues long. This CDR3 reads CASKFESYEQYF. The CDR3 DNA sequence: TGTGCCAGCAAGTTTGAGTCCTACGAGCAGTACTTC.

By share, this clonotype ranks as medium-sized. This chain uses TRBV20-1 with TRBJ2-7; TRBD2 is a possible D gene (6 bases). The CDR3 runs to 14 residues. CDR1 and CDR2 from the germline V gene are DFQATT and SNEGSKA (reference sequence). V lost 6 bases and J 6 bases, leaving 21 bases between the germline ends. The CDR3 nucleotides are TGCAGTGCCAGGCCTCTAGCGTGGGGGGTCGAGCAGTACTTC. Protein: CSARPLAWGVEQYF.

A word on this clonotype: The germline gene is not matched at one end of the junction; a read error may be the cause. The J gene is TRBJ1-2, the V gene TRBV28, with D perhaps matching TRBD1 (5 bases). The CDR3 length is 13 residues. Germline V gives CDR1 MDHEN, CDR2 SYDVKM. The CDR3 DNA is TGTGCCAGCAGTCGGGCAGGGAACTATGACTACACCTTC. This translates into CASSRAGNYDYTF.

This clonotype showed up many times. The gene calls are TRBV5-1 and TRBJ2-7, with 7 bases lining up with TRBD2. Germline V gives CDR1 SGHRS, CDR2 YFSETQ. The J segment lost 3 bases and the V segment lost 4 bases, leaving 10 bases of the junction unmatched. The CDR3 runs 15 residues. The CDR3 spells CASSPRGGRDYEQYF. Written as DNA, the CDR3 is TGCGCCAGCAGCCCGAGGGGCGGGAGAGACTACGAGCAGTACTTC. Using reference TRBV5-1 and TRBJ2-7 for the parts outside the CDR3, the full variable domain is KAGVTQTPRYLIKTRGQQVTLSCSPISGHRSVSWYQQTPGQGLQFLFEYFSETQRNKGNFPGRFSGRQFSNSRSEMNVSTLELGDSALYLCASSPRGGRDYEQYFGPGTRLTVT.

Ten or more counts support this clonotype. The V and J genes are TRBV12-3 or TRBV12-4 and TRBJ2-1; D is undetermined. The CDR3 sequence is 11 residues long. V lost 3 bases, J lost 11 bases, and 8 bases lay in between. The CDR3 sequence is CASSFDGKQFF. The CDR3 DNA is TGTGCCAGCAGTTTCGACGGCAAGCAGTTCTTC.

Ten or more counts support this clonotype. The chain is built from TRBV28 and TRBJ2-1; 8 bases align to TRBD1. V shed 1 base, J shed 8 bases, and the junction held 7 bases outside the gene matches. The CDR3 spans 15 residues. The germline V gene has CDR1 MDHEN and CDR2 SYDVKM. This CDR3 is CASSLSGTGSDEQFF. The CDR3 nucleotides read TGTGCCAGCAGTTTATCGGGGACAGGAAGTGATGAGCAGTTCTTC.

This clonotype has a count of ten or more. The rearrangement joins TRBV4-2 to TRBJ2-7, with 8 nucleotides matching TRBD1. This CDR3 has 16 residues. V was clipped by 5 bases and J by 0 bases; unmatched bases: 9. Per germline, CDR1 LGHNA and CDR2 YNFKEQ. The CDR3 region has the DNA TGTGCCAGCAGCACTATGGGGGACAGGAGCTCCTACGAGCAGTACTTC. Residues: CASSTMGDRSSYEQYF.

This clonotype was recorded at least ten times. The V call is TRBV11-3, the J call TRBJ2-5; no definite D call. V was trimmed by 2 bases and J by 8 bases, leaving 3 bases between them. The germline CDR1 and CDR2 sequences are SGHNT and YENEEA. The CDR3 length is 10 residues. As DNA, the CDR3 is TGTGCCAGCAGCTTACCCACCCAGTACTTC. Translated, it gives CASSLPTQYF.

V is TRBV19 and J is TRBJ2-3, with a possible D match to TRBD1 (5 bases). This CDR3 comprises 13 residues. The germline V and J ends were trimmed by 4 bases and 3 bases, with 8 bases remaining between them. Germline CDR1 and CDR2: LNHDA and SQIVND (reference sequence). In DNA, the CDR3 is TGTGCCAGTAGTAAGGGGTTGACAGATACGCAGTATTTT. Its protein product is CASSKGLTDTQYF.

This clonotype was observed a few times. The chain carries TRBV7-2 and TRBJ2-3; D unresolved. The CDR3 contains 13 residues. CDR1 and CDR2 from the germline V gene are SGHTA and FQGNSA. V was shortened by 0 bases and J by 6 bases, with 7 bases between the two germline ends. Here the CDR3 DNA reads TGTGCCAGCAGCTTAGCATTGGCCGATACGCAGTATTTT. Its protein is CASSLALADTQYF.